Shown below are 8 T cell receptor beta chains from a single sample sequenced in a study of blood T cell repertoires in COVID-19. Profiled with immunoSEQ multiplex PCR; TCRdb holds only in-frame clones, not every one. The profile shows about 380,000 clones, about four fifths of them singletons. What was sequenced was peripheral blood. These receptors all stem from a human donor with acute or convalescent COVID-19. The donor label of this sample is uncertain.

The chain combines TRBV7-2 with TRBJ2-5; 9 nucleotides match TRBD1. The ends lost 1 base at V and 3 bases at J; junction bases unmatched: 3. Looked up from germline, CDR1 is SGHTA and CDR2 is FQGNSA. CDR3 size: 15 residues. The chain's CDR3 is CASSLVQGAKETQYF. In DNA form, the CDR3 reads TGTGCCAGCAGCTTAGTACAGGGGGCGAAAGAGACCCAGTACTTC.

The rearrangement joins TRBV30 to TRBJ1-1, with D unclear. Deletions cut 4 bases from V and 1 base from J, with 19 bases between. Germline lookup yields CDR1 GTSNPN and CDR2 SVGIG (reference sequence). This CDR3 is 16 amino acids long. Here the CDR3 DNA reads TGTGCCTGGAATAGAAAAGGTAACAGAGAGAACACTGAAGCTTTCTTT. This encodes CAWNRKGNRENTEAFF.

The chain's CDR3 is CASSFDSTSGGLQETQYF. CDR3 DNA: TGTGCCAGCAGCTTCGACTCGACTAGCGGGGGACTTCAAGAGACCCAGTACTTC. This chain links TRBV11-2 with TRBJ2-5; 12 nucleotides line up with TRBD2. Germline V gene sequence: CDR1 SGHAT, CDR2 FQNNGV. This CDR3 is built from 18 residues. Trimming cost V 3 bases and J 2 bases; bases outside gene matches: 10.

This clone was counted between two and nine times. For the CDR3, the DNA is TGCGCCAGCAGCCATCCCTCAACGGGGTCTGAAGCTTTCTTT. It specifies CASSHPSTGSEAFF. This chain joins TRBV4-1 and TRBJ1-1; D is undetermined. V was shortened by 3 bases and J by 6 bases, with 14 bases between the two germline ends. This CDR3 region has 14 residues. CDR1 is MGHRA, CDR2 YSYEKL, per germline.

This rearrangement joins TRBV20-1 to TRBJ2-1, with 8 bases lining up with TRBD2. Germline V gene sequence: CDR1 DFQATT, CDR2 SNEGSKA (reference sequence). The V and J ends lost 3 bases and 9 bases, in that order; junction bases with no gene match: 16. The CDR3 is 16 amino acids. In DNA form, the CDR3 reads TGCAGTGCTAGTGGGCGGGGGGTGGAGGGAGTGGCTGAGCAGTTCTTC. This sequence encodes CSASGRGVEGVAEQFF.

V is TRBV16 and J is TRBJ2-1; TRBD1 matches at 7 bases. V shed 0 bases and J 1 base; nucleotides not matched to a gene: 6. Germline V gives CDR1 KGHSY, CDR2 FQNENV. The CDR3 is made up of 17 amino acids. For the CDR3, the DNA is TGTGCCAGCAGCCAATCGAAGGGGGCCCTATCCTACAATGAGCAGTTCTTC. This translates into CASSQSKGALSYNEQFF.

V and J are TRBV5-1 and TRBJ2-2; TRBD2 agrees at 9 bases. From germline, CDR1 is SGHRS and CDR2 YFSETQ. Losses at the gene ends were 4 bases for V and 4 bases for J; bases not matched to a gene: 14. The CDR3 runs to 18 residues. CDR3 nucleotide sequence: TGCGCCAGCAGCCCCGGGGTGGTAGCGGGAGACCGCACCGGGGAGCTGTTTTTT. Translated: CASSPGVVAGDRTGELFF.

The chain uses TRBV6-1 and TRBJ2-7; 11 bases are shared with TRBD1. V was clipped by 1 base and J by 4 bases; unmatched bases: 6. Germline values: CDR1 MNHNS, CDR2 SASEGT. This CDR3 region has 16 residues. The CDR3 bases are TGTGCCAGCAGTGAAGGTACCGGGACAGGGGGATACGAGCAGTACTTC. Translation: CASSEGTGTGGYEQYF.